The text below deals with one T cell receptor (beta chain). No antigen is known for it. The data originate from a study of cytomegalovirus exposure and HLA in healthy donors. Study details: Previous work identified roughly 110 million unique TCR beta sequences from about 200 million T cells. Study-wide points: Among the most significant clusters, several appeared linked to common viral pathogens in a later analysis.

The CDR3 loop spans 16 amino acids. Germline V gene sequence: CDR1 SGHTS, CDR2 YDEGEE. Unmatched junction bases numbered 12, after V lost 6 bases and J lost 2 bases. The PCR was carried out with 60 Vbeta primers and 13 Jbeta primers. TCRdb keeps only in-frame clones here, not all; method: immunoSEQ multiplex PCR. The sample has 100,000 to 150,000 clones; the top ten hold over 1.5%. The chain carries TRBV5-8 and TRBJ1-1, with TRBD1 matching over 8 bases. This TCR was recovered from a middle-aged woman in good health and CMV-seropositive. The sequencing input was PBMCs. CDR3 region: CASTSLLGQGNTEAFF. CDR3 nucleotide sequence: TGTGCCAGCACCTCCTTGCTTGGACAGGGAAACACTGAAGCTTTCTTT. The variable domain in full, completed from reference TRBV5-8 and TRBJ1-1, reads EAGVTQSPTHLIKTRGQQATLRCSPISGHTSVYWYQQALGLGLQFLLWYDEGEERNRGNFPPRFSGRQFPNYSSELNVNALELEDSALYLCASTSLLGQGNTEAFFGQGTRLTVV.